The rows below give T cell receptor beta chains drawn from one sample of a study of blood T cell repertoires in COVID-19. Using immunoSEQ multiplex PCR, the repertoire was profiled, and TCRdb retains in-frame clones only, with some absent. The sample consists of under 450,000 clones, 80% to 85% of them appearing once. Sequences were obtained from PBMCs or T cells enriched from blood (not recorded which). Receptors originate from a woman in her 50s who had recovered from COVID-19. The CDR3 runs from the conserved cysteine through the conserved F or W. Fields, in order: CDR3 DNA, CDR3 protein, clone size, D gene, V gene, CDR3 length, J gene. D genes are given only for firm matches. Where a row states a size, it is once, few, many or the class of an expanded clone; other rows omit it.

DNA: TGTGCCAGCTCACCACAAGAGGCTTCCGGCAATCAGCCCCAGCATTTT
CDR3: CASSPQEASGNQPQHF
size: .
D: .
V: TRBV18
length: 16
J: TRBJ1-5

DNA: TGTGCCAGCAGTTACTGGACAGACAAGCACTCCTACGAGCAGTACTTC
CDR3: CASSYWTDKHSYEQYF
size: .
D: .
V: TRBV6-2/TRBV6-3
length: 16
J: TRBJ2-7

DNA: TGCGCCAGCAGCTTAGGCCAGAGGACTGAAGCTTTCTTT
CDR3: CASSLGQRTEAFF
size: .
D: .
V: TRBV5-1
length: 13
J: TRBJ1-1

DNA: TGTGCCAGCAGCCTTGGGGCGGGGTCGAACACTGAAGCTTTCTTT
CDR3: CASSLGAGSNTEAFF
size: .
D: .
V: TRBV3-1/TRBV3-2
length: 15
J: TRBJ1-1

DNA: TGTGCCAGCAGTTACGAAGGGACTAGTCATTTCAATGAGCAGTTCTTC
CDR3: CASSYEGTSHFNEQFF
size: .
D: TRBD2
V: TRBV6-5
length: 16
J: TRBJ2-1

DNA: TGTGCCAGCAGCCAAGATTGGCCCAATGTGGACACTGAAGCTTTCTTT
CDR3: CASSQDWPNVDTEAFF
size: .
D: .
V: TRBV3-1/TRBV3-2
length: 16
J: TRBJ1-1

DNA: TGCAGCGTTGAAGAAGGTACAGGGGCTAACGAGCAGTACTTC
CDR3: CSVEEGTGANEQYF
size: few
D: TRBD1
V: TRBV29-1
length: 14
J: TRBJ2-7

DNA: TGTGCCAGCAGCTTAAGTGAAGGCAGGGTAAACGGCTACACCTTC
CDR3: CASSLSEGRVNGYTF
size: .
D: .
V: TRBV7-9
length: 15
J: TRBJ1-2

DNA: TGCGCCAGCAGCCAACGGGCGGGTTACGAGCAGTACTTC
CDR3: CASSQRAGYEQYF
size: .
D: .
V: TRBV4-1
length: 13
J: TRBJ2-7

DNA: TGTGCCAGCTCACCATCCGGGACAGGGACTGAAGCTTTCTTT
CDR3: CASSPSGTGTEAFF
size: once
D: TRBD1
V: TRBV18
length: 14
J: TRBJ1-1

DNA: TGTGCCAGCAGCTTATCTCCAGGGTGGGACTATGGCTACACCTTC
CDR3: CASSLSPGWDYGYTF
size: .
D: .
V: TRBV7-9
length: 15
J: TRBJ1-2

DNA: TGCGCCAGCAGCTTGGCCGGACTTTTGGAGCAGTACTTC
CDR3: CASSLAGLLEQYF
size: few
D: .
V: TRBV5-1
length: 13
J: TRBJ2-7

DNA: TGTGCCAGCAGCCAGGTGGGGCTCGAGCAGTACTTC
CDR3: CASSQVGLEQYF
size: .
D: .
V: TRBV3-1/TRBV3-2
length: 12
J: TRBJ2-7

DNA: TGCGCCAGCTTCCCTGCGGACAGGGTAGACACAGATACGCAGTATTTT
CDR3: CASFPADRVDTDTQYF
size: .
D: TRBD1
V: TRBV10-1
length: 16
J: TRBJ2-3

DNA: TGTGCCAGCAGCGCCCCCCGGTGGGGAGGTAATGACCTAATATATGGCTACACCTTC
CDR3: CASSAPRWGGNDLIYGYTF
size: .
D: .
V: TRBV9
length: 19
J: TRBJ1-2

DNA: TGTGCCAGCAGTTTTAACAGGGGTATGGGAGCTTTCTTT
CDR3: CASSFNRGMGAFF
size: .
D: TRBD1
V: TRBV12-3/TRBV12-4
length: 13
J: TRBJ1-1

DNA: TGTGCCAGCAGCGTGACAGGGGATAGTGGAAACACCATATATTTT
CDR3: CASSVTGDSGNTIYF
size: .
D: TRBD1
V: TRBV5-5
length: 15
J: TRBJ1-3

DNA: TGTGCCAGCAGCCAAGATGGAACAGGGAGCTATGGCTACACCTTC
CDR3: CASSQDGTGSYGYTF
size: .
D: .
V: TRBV3-1/TRBV3-2
length: 15
J: TRBJ1-2

DNA: TGTGCCAGTAGTTCCGGTTTGAACACTGAAGCTTTCTTT
CDR3: CASSSGLNTEAFF
size: .
D: .
V: TRBV19
length: 13
J: TRBJ1-1

DNA: TGTGCCAGCAGCTTAGCGCAGGGGGTGGCTAGAAAGCAGTACTTC
CDR3: CASSLAQGVARKQYF
size: .
D: TRBD1
V: TRBV7-9
length: 15
J: TRBJ2-7

DNA: TGCGCCAGCAGCCACATAGCGGGAAACACAGATACGCAGTATTTT
CDR3: CASSHIAGNTDTQYF
size: .
D: TRBD2
V: TRBV5-1
length: 15
J: TRBJ2-3

DNA: TGTGCCAGCAGCCACAGCGGGGGGGCTTCTGACGAGCAGTACTTC
CDR3: CASSHSGGASDEQYF
size: .
D: TRBD2
V: TRBV3-1/TRBV3-2
length: 15
J: TRBJ2-7

DNA: TGTGCCAGCAGCCCCAGGTCGCCCTCCACTGAAGCTTTCTTT
CDR3: CASSPRSPSTEAFF
size: .
D: .
V: TRBV7-2
length: 14
J: TRBJ1-1

DNA: TGTGCCAGCAGCCAAGCGAGGGGGGGAACTAATGAAAAACTGTTTTTT
CDR3: CASSQARGGTNEKLFF
size: .
D: .
V: TRBV4-2
length: 16
J: TRBJ1-4

DNA: TGCGCCAGACCCCACCTAGGGAAGCGGGGGGGCCTTGCTCTTGAGCAGTACTTC
CDR3: CARPHLGKRGGLALEQYF
size: once
D: TRBD2
V: TRBV5-1
length: 18
J: TRBJ2-7

DNA: TGTGCCAGCAGTACGACAGATAATTCACCCCTCCACTTT
CDR3: CASSTTDNSPLHF
size: .
D: .
V: TRBV6-5
length: 13
J: TRBJ1-6

DNA: TGTGCCATCAGTGAGTTTGGAGAAGCTAACTATGGCTACACCTTC
CDR3: CAISEFGEANYGYTF
size: .
D: .
V: TRBV10-3
length: 15
J: TRBJ1-2

DNA: TGTGCCAGCAGCTTAAGTCAGGTCTATGGCTACACCTTC
CDR3: CASSLSQVYGYTF
size: .
D: .
V: TRBV7-2
length: 13
J: TRBJ1-2

DNA: TGTGCCACCAGCACGGAGTTAGACACTGAAGCTTTCTTT
CDR3: CATSTELDTEAFF
size: .
D: .
V: TRBV15
length: 13
J: TRBJ1-1

DNA: TGTGCCAGCAGCTTTTCGGGAGGGGGAGATACGCAGTATTTT
CDR3: CASSFSGGGDTQYF
size: .
D: TRBD2
V: TRBV7-2
length: 14
J: TRBJ2-3

DNA: TGTGCCAGCAGTCGACGGGGGGTCGCTGAAGCTTTCTTT
CDR3: CASSRRGVAEAFF
size: .
D: .
V: TRBV6-2/TRBV6-3
length: 13
J: TRBJ1-1

DNA: TGTGCCAGCAGGCCGGGACAGGGGGCGGATACGCAGTATTTT
CDR3: CASRPGQGADTQYF
size: few
D: TRBD1
V: TRBV27
length: 14
J: TRBJ2-3

DNA: TGTGCCAGCCGGGGACAGGGCGTATGGGAGCAGTTCTTC
CDR3: CASRGQGVWEQFF
size: .
D: TRBD1
V: TRBV28
length: 13
J: TRBJ2-1

DNA: TGTGCCAGCAGCCAATCGATTCGGGGGGCGAGAGGAAACACCATATATTTT
CDR3: CASSQSIRGARGNTIYF
size: .
D: .
V: TRBV16
length: 17
J: TRBJ1-3

DNA: TGTGCCACCAGCAGGGATCTCGGACAGGGTGAAGCTTTCTTT
CDR3: CATSRDLGQGEAFF
size: .
D: TRBD1
V: TRBV15
length: 14
J: TRBJ1-1

DNA: TGTGCCAGCAGCCCTGACAGCTCCTCCTATAGCAATCAGCCCCAGCATTTT
CDR3: CASSPDSSSYSNQPQHF
size: once
D: .
V: TRBV7-2
length: 17
J: TRBJ1-5

DNA: TGTGCCAGCAGCTTCGAGGTTCGGGATTATGAGCAGTTCTTC
CDR3: CASSFEVRDYEQFF
size: .
D: .
V: TRBV9
length: 14
J: TRBJ2-1

DNA: TGTGCCAGCAGTTCCGTAGGACAGGGTAGGGGCTATGGCTACACCTTC
CDR3: CASSSVGQGRGYGYTF
size: once
D: TRBD1
V: TRBV27
length: 16
J: TRBJ1-2

DNA: TGTGCCAGTAGTGTACCCGGGACAGGGTTTACTGGAAACACCATATATTTT
CDR3: CASSVPGTGFTGNTIYF
size: .
D: TRBD1
V: TRBV19
length: 17
J: TRBJ1-3

DNA: TGCGCCAGCAGCCCTTACAGGACGAGCTACAATGAGCAGTTCTTC
CDR3: CASSPYRTSYNEQFF
size: .
D: .
V: TRBV4-3
length: 15
J: TRBJ2-1

DNA: TGTGCCAGCCAAGGCCAGGGGCTAAACACTGAAGCTTTCTTT
CDR3: CASQGQGLNTEAFF
size: few
D: .
V: TRBV5-6
length: 14
J: TRBJ1-1

DNA: TGTGCCAGCAGCCGTGACAGAAATCAGCCCCAGCATTTT
CDR3: CASSRDRNQPQHF
size: once
D: .
V: TRBV6-2/TRBV6-3
length: 13
J: TRBJ1-5

DNA: TGTGCCAGCAGCCAGATGTGGGGGCAACCCCTCCACTTT
CDR3: CASSQMWGQPLHF
size: .
D: .
V: TRBV7-2
length: 13
J: TRBJ1-6

DNA: TGCGCCAGCAGCCAAGCGCTAACTTACGAGCAGTACTTC
CDR3: CASSQALTYEQYF
size: .
D: .
V: TRBV4-3
length: 13
J: TRBJ2-7

DNA: TGTGCCAGCAGTTACCGGGTGCTCGAGAACACTGAAGCTTTCTTT
CDR3: CASSYRVLENTEAFF
size: .
D: .
V: TRBV6-2/TRBV6-3
length: 15
J: TRBJ1-1